This T cell receptor (beta chain) is drawn from a study of radiation and T cells in renal cell carcinoma. Method: immunoSEQ multiplex PCR; TCRdb's copy keeps in-frame clones and lacks some. The table lists some 81,000 clones, around 89% of them singletons. Time point denoted: blood 4 weeks post-SBRT, at nephrectomy. The sample's treatment: 15 Gy SBRT to primary tumor, nephrectomy 4 weeks later. V lost 4 bases to trimming and J lost 14 bases; unmatched junction nucleotides: 15. Per germline, CDR1 MRHNA and CDR2 SNTAGT. This CDR3 has 15 residues. The sequencing here drew on blood, taken from a patient whose treatment included radiotherapy and nephrectomy. This TCR was recovered from a woman aged 70-85 years with renal cell carcinoma. The chain uses TRBV6-4 and TRBJ2-1; 9 bases line up with TRBD2. The CDR3 reads CASSGGAGGRVQKFF. For the CDR3, the DNA is TGTGCCAGCAGTGGGGGAGCGGGGGGCAGAGTGCAAAAGTTCTTC.